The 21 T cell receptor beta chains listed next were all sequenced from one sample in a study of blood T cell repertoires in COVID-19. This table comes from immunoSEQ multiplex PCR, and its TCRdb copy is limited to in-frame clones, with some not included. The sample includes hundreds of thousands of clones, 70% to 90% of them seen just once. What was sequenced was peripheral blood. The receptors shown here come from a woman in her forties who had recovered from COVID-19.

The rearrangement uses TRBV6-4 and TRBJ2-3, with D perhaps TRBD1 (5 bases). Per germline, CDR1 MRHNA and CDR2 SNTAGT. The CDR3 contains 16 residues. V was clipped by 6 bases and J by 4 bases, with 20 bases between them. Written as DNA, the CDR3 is TGTGCCAGCAGCCCCGAAGGGGCGTCTCAGGCAGATACGCAGTATTTT. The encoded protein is CASSPEGASQADTQYF.

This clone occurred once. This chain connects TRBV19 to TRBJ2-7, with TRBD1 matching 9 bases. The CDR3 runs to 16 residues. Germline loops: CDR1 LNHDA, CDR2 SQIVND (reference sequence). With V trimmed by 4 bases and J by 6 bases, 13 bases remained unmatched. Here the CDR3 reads CASSTEGQGWGREQYF. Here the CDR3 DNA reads TGTGCCAGTAGTACCGAGGGACAGGGATGGGGTCGCGAGCAGTACTTC.

CDR3 sequence reads: CASSLAQGREYF. The CDR3 DNA follows: TGTGCCAGCAGCTTAGCCCAAGGCAGGGAGTACTTC. The rearrangement links TRBV7-8 to TRBJ2-5; weak D call: TRBD1 (5 bases). V was shortened by 0 bases and J by 12 bases, with 11 bases between the two germline ends. The CDR3 is 12 residues long. Per the germline V gene, CDR1 is SGHVS and CDR2 is FQNEAQ. Full variable domain (missing parts from reference TRBV7-8 and TRBJ2-5): GAGVSQSPRYKVAKRGQDVALRCDPISGHVSLFWYQQALGQGPEFLTYFQNEAQLDKSGLPSDRFFAERPEGSVSTLKIQRTQQEDSAVYLCASSLAQGREYFGPGTRLLVL.

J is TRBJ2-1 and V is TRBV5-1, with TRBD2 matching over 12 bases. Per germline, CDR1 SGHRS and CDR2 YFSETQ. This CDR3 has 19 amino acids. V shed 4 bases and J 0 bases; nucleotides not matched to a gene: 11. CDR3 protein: CASSPPTSGGSSSYNEQFF. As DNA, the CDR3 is TGCGCCAGCAGCCCACCGACTAGCGGGGGCTCGAGCTCCTACAATGAGCAGTTCTTC.

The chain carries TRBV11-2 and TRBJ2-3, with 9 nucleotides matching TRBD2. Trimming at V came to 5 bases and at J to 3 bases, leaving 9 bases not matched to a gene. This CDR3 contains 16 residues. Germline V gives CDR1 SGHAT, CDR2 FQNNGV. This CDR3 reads CASSLRASGTTDTQYF. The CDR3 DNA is TGTGCCAGCAGCCTAAGGGCTAGCGGGACGACAGATACGCAGTATTTT. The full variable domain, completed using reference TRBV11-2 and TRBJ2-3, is EAGVAQSPRYKIIEKRQSVAFWCNPISGHATLYWYQQILGQGPKLLIQFQNNGVVDDSQLPKDRFSAERLKGVDSTLKIQPAKLEDSAVYLCASSLRASGTTDTQYFGPGTRLTVL.

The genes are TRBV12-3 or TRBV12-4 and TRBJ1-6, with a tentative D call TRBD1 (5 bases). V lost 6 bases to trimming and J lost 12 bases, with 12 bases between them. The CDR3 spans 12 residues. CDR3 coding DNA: TGTGCCAGCAGCCCAACAGGAAGACCCCTCCACTTT. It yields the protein CASSPTGRPLHF.

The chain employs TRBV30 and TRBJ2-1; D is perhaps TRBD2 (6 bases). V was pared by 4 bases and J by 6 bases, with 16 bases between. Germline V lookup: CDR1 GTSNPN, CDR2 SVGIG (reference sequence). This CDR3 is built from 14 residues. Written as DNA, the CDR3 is TGTGCCTGGACTCTTAGCGGCTTCCCCAATGAGCAGTTCTTC. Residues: CAWTLSGFPNEQFF.

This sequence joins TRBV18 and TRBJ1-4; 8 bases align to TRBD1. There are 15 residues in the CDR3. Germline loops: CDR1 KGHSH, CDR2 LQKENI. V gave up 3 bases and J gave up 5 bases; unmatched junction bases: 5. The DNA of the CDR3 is TGTGCCAGCTCACCGGCGACAGGGGCGAATGAAAAACTGTTTTTT. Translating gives CASSPATGANEKLFF.

CDR3: CASSVSQAFTDTQYF. CDR3 bases: TGTGCCAGCAGTGTTTCACAGGCCTTCACAGATACGCAGTATTTT. The gene calls are TRBV25-1 and TRBJ2-3; tentatively, D is TRBD1 (5 bases). Trimming took off 4 bases at V and 2 bases at J, with 13 bases between the two ends. CDR3 length equals 15 residues. The germline V gene has CDR1 MGHDK and CDR2 SYGVNS.

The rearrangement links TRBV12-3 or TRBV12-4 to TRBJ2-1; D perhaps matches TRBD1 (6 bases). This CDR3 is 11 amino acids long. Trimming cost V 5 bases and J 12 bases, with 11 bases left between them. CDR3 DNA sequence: TGTGCCAGCAGTCCAGGGGTAGGGCAGTTCTTC. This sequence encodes CASSPGVGQFF.

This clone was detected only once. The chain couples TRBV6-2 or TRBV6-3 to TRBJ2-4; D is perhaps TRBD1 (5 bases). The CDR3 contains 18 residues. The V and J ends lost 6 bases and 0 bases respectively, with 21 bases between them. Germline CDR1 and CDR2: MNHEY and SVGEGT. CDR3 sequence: CASSPRPQGLLAKNIQYF. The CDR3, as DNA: TGTGCCAGCAGCCCCCGACCCCAGGGTCTTCTAGCCAAAAACATTCAGTACTTC.

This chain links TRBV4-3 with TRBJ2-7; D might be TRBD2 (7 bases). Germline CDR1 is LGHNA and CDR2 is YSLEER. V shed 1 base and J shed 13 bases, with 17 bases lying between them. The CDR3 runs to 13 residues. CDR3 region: CASSQVGGGGQYF. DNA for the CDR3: TGCGCCAGCAGCCAAGTGGGGGGCGGGGGCCAATACTTC.

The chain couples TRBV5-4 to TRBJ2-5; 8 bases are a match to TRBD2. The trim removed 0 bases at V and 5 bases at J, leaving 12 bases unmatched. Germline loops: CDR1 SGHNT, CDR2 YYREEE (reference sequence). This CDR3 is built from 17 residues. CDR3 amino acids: CASSLDGVAGTLETQYF. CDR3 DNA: TGTGCCAGCAGCTTGGATGGGGTAGCGGGGACGTTGGAGACCCAGTACTTC.

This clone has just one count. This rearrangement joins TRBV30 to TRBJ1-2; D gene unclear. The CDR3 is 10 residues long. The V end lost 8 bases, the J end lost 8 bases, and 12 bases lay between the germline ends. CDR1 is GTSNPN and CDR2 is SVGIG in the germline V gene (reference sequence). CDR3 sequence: CALGRPGYTF. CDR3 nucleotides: TGTGCCCTCGGCAGGCCCGGCTACACCTTC.

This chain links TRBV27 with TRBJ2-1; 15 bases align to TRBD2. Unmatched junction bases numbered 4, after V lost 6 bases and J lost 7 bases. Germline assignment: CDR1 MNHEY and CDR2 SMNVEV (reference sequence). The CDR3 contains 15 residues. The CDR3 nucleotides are TGTGCCAGCAGCCCAGGGACTAGCGGGAGGAATGAGCAGTTCTTC. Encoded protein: CASSPGTSGRNEQFF.

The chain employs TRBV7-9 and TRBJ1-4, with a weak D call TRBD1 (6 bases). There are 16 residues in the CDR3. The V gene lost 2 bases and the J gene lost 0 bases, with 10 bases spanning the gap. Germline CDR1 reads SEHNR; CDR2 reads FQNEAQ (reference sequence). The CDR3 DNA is TGTGCCAGCAGCTTATTGACAGGACCAACTAATGAAAAACTGTTTTTT. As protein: CASSLLTGPTNEKLFF.

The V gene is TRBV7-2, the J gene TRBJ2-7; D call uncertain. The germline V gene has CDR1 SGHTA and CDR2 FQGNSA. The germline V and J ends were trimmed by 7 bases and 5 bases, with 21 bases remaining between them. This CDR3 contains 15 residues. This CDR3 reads CASKLSEWFSDEQYF. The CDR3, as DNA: TGTGCCAGCAAGCTTTCTGAATGGTTTTCGGACGAGCAGTACTTC.

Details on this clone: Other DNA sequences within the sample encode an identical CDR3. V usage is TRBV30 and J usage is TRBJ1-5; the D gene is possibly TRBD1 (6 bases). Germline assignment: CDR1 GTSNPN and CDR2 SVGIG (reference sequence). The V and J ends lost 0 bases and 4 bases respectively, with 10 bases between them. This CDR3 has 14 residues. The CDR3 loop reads CAWSVLGGNQPQHF. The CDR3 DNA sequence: TGTGCCTGGAGTGTATTAGGGGGAAATCAGCCCCAGCATTTT.

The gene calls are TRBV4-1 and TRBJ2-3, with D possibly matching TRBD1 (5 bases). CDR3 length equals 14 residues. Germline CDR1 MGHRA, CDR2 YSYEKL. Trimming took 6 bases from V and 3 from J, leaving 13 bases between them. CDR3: CASRRQSGTDTQYF. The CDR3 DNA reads TGCGCCAGCAGACGACAGTCGGGTACAGATACGCAGTATTTT.

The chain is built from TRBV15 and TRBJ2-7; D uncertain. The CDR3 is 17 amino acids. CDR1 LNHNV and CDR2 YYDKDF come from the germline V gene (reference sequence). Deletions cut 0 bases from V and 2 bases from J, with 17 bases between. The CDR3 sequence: CATSRDIQVPQPYEQYF. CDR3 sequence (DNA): TGTGCCACCAGCAGAGATATCCAGGTCCCACAACCCTACGAGCAGTACTTC.

The CDR3 loop is CASSFVPSTDTQYF. The CDR3 coding sequence is TGTGCCAGCAGCTTCGTTCCGAGCACAGATACGCAGTATTTT. This chain connects TRBV5-4 to TRBJ2-3; no definite D call. CDR3 size: 14 residues. V was pared by 2 bases and J by 0 bases, with 7 bases between. The germline CDR1 and CDR2 sequences are SGHNT and YYREEE (reference sequence).